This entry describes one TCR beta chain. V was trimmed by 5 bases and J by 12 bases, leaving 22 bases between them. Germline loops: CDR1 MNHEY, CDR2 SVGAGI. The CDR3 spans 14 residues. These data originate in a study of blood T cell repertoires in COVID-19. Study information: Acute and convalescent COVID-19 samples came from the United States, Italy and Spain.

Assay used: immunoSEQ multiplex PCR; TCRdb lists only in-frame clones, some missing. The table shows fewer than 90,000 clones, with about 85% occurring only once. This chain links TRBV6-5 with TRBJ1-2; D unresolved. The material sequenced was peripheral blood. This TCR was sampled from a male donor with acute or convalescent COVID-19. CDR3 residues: CASSQTAVTMEDTF. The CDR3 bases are TGTGCCAGCAGTCAGACGGCGGTAACTATGGAGGACACCTTC.